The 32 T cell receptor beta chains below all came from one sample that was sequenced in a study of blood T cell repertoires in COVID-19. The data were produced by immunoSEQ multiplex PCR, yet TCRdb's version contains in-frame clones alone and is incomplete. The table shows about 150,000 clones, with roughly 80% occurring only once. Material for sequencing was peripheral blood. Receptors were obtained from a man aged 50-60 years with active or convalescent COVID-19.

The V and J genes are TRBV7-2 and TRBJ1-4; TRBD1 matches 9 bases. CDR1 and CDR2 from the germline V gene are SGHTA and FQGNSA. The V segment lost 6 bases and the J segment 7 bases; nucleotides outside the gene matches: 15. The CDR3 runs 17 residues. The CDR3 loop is CASRHDRGGTNGEKLFF. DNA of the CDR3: TGTGCCAGCAGACACGACAGGGGGGGGACTAATGGTGAAAAACTGTTTTTT.

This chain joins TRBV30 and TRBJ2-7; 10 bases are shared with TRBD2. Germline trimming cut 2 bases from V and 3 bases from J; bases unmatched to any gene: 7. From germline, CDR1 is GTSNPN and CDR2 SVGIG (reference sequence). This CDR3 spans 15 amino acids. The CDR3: CAWSPRTSGNYEQYF. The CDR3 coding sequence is TGTGCCTGGAGTCCCCGGACTAGCGGAAACTACGAGCAGTACTTC. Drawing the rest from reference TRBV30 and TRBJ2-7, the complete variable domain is SQTIHQWPATLVQPVGSPLSLECTVEGTSNPNLYWYRQAAGRGLQLLFYSVGIGQISSEVPQNLSASRPQDRQFILSSKKLLLSDSGFYLCAWSPRTSGNYEQYFGPGTRLTVT.

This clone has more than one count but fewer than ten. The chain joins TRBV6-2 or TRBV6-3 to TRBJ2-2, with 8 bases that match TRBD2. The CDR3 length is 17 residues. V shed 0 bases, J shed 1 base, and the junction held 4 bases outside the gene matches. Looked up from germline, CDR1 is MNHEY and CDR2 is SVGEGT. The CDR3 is CASSYSVSGRNTGELFF. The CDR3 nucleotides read TGTGCCAGCAGTTACTCGGTCAGCGGGAGGAACACCGGGGAGCTGTTTTTT.

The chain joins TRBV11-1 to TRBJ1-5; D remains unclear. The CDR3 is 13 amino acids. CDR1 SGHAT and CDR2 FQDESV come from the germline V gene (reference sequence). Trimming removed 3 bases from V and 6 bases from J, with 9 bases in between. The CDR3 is CASSLRGSQPQHF. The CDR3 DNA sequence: TGTGCCAGCAGCTTGCGGGGTAGTCAGCCCCAGCATTTT.

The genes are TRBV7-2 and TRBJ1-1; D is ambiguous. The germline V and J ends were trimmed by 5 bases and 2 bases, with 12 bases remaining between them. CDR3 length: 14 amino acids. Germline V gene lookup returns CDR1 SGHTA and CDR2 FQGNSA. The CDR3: CASSPAGYNTEAFF. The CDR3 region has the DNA TGTGCCAGCAGCCCGGCGGGGTACAACACTGAAGCTTTCTTT.

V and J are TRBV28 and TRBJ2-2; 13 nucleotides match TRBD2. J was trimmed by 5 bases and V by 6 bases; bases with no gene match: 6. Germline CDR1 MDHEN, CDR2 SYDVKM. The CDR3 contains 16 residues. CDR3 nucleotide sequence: TGTGCCAGCAGCCCTCCGGGACTAGCGGGGACCGGGGAGCTGTTTTTT. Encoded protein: CASSPPGLAGTGELFF.

CDR3 DNA: TGCGCCAGCAGCTTGGAGGCAGGGGGTTTTAAAAAACTGTTTTTT. Translating it yields CASSLEAGGFKKLFF. The chain links TRBV5-1 to TRBJ1-4; 7 nucleotides align to TRBD1. The CDR3 covers 15 residues. Germline trimming cut 0 bases from V and 9 bases from J; bases unmatched to any gene: 8. Germline CDR1 is SGHRS and CDR2 is YFSETQ. Together with reference TRBV5-1 and TRBJ1-4, the CDR3 gives the full variable domain: KAGVTQTPRYLIKTRGQQVTLSCSPISGHRSVSWYQQTPGQGLQFLFEYFSETQRNKGNFPGRFSGRQFSNSRSEMNVSTLELGDSALYLCASSLEAGGFKKLFFGSGTQLSVL.

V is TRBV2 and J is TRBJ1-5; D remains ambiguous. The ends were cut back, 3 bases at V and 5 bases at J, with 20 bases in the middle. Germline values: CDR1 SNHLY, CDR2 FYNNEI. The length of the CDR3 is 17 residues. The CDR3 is CASSDSSRRGGDQPQHF. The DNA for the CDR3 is TGTGCCAGCAGTGATTCTAGTCGCAGAGGAGGCGATCAGCCCCAGCATTTT.

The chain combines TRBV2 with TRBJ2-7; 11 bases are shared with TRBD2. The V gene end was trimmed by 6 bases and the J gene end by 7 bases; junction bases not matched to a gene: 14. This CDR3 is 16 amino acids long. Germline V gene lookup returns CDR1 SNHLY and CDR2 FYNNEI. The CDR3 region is CASSPPIAGGSREQYF. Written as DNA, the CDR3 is TGTGCCAGCAGCCCCCCTATAGCGGGAGGGTCTCGGGAGCAGTACTTC.

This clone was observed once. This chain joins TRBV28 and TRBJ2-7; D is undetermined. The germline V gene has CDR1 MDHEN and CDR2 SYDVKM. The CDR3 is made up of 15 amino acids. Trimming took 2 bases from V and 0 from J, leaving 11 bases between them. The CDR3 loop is CASSLPVSSSYEQYF. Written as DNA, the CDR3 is TGTGCCAGCAGTTTACCAGTTTCTAGCTCCTACGAGCAGTACTTC.

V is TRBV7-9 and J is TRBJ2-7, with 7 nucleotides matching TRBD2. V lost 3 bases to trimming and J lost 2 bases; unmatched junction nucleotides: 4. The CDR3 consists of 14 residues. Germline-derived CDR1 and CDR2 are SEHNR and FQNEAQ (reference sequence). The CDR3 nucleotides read TGTGCCAGCAGCTTGTCTAGCGGAACCTACGAGCAGTACTTC. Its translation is CASSLSSGTYEQYF.

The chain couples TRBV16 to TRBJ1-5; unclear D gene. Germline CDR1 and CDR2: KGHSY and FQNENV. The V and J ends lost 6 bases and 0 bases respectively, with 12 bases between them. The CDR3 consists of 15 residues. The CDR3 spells CASSPDGDSNQPQHF. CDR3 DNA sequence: TGTGCCAGCAGTCCCGACGGGGATAGCAATCAGCCCCAGCATTTT.

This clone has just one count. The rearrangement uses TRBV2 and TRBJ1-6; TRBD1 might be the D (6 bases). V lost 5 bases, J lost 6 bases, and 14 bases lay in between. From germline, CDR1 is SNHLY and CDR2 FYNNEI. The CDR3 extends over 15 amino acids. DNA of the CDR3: TGTGCCAGCAGTACAGACAGGCCCTTTAATTCACCCCTCCACTTT. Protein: CASSTDRPFNSPLHF.

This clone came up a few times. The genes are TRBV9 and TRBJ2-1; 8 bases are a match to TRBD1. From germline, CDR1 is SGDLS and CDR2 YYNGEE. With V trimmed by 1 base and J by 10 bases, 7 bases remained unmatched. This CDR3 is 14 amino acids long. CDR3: CASSVLDRVREQFF. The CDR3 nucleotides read TGTGCCAGCAGCGTACTGGACAGGGTCAGGGAGCAGTTCTTC.

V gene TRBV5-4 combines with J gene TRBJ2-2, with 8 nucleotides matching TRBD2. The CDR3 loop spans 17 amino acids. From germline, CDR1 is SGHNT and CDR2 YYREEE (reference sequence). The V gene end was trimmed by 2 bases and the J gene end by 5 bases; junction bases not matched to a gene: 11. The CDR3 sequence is CASSFPLSGSGTGELFF. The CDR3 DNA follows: TGTGCCAGCAGCTTCCCCTTGAGCGGGAGCGGAACCGGGGAGCTGTTTTTT.

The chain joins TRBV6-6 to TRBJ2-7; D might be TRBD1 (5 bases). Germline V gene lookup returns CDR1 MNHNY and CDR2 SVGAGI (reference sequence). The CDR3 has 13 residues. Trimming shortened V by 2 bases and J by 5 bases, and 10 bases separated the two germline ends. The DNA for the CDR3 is TGTGCCAGCAGTTACGCAGGGTTGGACGAGCAGTACTTC. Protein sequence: CASSYAGLDEQYF.

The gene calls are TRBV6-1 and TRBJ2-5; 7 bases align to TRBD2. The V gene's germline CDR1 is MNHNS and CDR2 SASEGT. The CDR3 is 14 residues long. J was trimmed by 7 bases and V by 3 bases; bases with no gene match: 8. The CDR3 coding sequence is TGTGCCAGCAGTGAGAGCCTAGCGGCCTGGACCCAGTACTTC. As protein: CASSESLAAWTQYF.

CDR3 coding DNA: TGTGCCAGTAGTCCGCAGGGGGCCCCCAGGCAGTTCTTC. It translates to CASSPQGAPRQFF. The chain links TRBV19 to TRBJ2-1; the match to TRBD1 covers 8 bases. The CDR3 runs to 13 residues. The trim removed 5 bases at V and 12 bases at J, leaving 9 bases unmatched. From germline, CDR1 is LNHDA and CDR2 SQIVND (reference sequence). Based on the CDR3 plus reference TRBV19 and TRBJ2-1, the full variable domain is DGGITQSPKYLFRKEGQNVTLSCEQNLNHDAMYWYRQDPGQGLRLIYYSQIVNDFQKGDIAEGYSVSREKKESFPLTVTSAQKNPTAFYLCASSPQGAPRQFFGPGTRLTVL.

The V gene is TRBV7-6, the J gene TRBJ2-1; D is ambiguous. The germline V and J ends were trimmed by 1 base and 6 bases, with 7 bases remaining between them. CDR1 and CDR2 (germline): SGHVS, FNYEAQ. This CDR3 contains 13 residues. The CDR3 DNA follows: TGTGCCAGCAGCTTAGGGCAATTCAATGAGCAGTTCTTC. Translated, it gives CASSLGQFNEQFF.

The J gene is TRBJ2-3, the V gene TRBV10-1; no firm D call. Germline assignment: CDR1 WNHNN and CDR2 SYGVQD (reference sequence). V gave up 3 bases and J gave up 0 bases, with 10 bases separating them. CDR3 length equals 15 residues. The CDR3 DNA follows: TGCGCCAGCAGTGATGTGGCATCGAGCACAGATACGCAGTATTTT. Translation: CASSDVASSTDTQYF.

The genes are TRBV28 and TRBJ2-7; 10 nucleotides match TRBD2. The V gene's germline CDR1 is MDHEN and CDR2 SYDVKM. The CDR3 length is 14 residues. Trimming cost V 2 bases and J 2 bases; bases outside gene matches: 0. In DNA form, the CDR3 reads TGTGCCAGCAGTTTACTAGCGGGGGCCTACGAGCAGTACTTC. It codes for CASSLLAGAYEQYF. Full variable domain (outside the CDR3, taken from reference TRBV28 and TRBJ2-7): DVKVTQSSRYLVKRTGEKVFLECVQDMDHENMFWYRQDPGLGLRLIYFSYDVKMKEKGDIPEGYSVSREKKERFSLILESASTNQTSMYLCASSLLAGAYEQYFGPGTRLTVT.

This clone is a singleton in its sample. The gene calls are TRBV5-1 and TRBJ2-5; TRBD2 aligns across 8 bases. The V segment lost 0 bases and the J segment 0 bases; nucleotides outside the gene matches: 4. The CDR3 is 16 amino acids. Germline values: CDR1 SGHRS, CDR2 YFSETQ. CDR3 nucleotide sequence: TGCGCCAGCAGCTTGGTAGTAGCGGGGAACCAAGAGACCCAGTACTTC. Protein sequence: CASSLVVAGNQETQYF.

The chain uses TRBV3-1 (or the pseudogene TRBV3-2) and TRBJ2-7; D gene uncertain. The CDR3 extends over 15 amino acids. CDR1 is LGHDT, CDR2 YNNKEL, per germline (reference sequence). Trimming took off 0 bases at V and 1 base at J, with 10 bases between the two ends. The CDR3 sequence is CASSQDETASYEQYF. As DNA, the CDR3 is TGTGCCAGCAGCCAAGATGAAACAGCTTCCTACGAGCAGTACTTC.

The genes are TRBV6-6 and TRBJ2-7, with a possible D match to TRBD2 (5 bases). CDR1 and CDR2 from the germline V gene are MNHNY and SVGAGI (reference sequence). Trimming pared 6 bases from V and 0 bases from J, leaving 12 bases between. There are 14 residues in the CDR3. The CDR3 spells CASRSDGDSYEQYF. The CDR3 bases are TGTGCCAGCAGATCGGACGGGGACTCCTACGAGCAGTACTTC.

CDR3 sequence reads: CASSLEPGGQVDTQYF. The CDR3 bases are TGTGCCAGCAGCTTAGAGCCAGGGGGCCAGGTAGATACGCAGTATTTT. This chain links TRBV11-2 with TRBJ2-3; 8 bases line up with TRBD1. V lost 0 bases to trimming and J lost 5 bases; unmatched junction nucleotides: 7. The CDR3 totals 16 residues. Germline CDR1 SGHAT, CDR2 FQNNGV.

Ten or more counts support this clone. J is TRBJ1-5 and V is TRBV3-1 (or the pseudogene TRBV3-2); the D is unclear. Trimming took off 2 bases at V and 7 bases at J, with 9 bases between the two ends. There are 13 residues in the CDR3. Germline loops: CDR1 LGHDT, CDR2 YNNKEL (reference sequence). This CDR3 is CASSQTRLQPQHF. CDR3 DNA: TGTGCCAGCAGCCAAACCAGGTTACAGCCCCAGCATTTT.

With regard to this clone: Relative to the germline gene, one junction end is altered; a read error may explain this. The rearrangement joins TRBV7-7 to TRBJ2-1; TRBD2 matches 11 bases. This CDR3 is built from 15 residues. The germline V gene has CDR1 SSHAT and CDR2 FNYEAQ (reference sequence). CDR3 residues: CASSLTSGINNEQFF. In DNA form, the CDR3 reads TGTGCTAGCAGCCTGACTAGCGGGATCAACAATGAGCAGTTCTTC.

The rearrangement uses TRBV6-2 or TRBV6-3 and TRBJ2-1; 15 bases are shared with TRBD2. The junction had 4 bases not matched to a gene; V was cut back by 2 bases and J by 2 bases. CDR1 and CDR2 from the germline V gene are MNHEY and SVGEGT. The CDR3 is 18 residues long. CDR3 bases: TGTGCCAGCAGTTACCAGGGACTAGCGGGAGGCGCCTACAATGAGCAGTTCTTC. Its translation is CASSYQGLAGGAYNEQFF.

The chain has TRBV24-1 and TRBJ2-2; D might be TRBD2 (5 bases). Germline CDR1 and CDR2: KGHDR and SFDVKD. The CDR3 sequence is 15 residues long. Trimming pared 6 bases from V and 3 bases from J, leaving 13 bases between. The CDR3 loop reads CATSPRAGDTGELFF. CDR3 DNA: TGTGCCACCAGTCCCCGGGCCGGGGACACCGGGGAGCTGTTTTTT.

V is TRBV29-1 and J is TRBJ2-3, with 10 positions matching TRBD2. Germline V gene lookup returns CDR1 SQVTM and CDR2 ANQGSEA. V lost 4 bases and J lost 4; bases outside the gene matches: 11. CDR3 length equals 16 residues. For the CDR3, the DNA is TGCAGCGTTGGTGGGCTGGTAGCGGGAGGTTCAGATACGCAGTATTTT. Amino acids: CSVGGLVAGGSDTQYF.

The CDR3 is CASSTGLAGADTQYF. CDR3 DNA: TGTGCCAGCAGTACCGGACTAGCGGGAGCAGATACGCAGTATTTT. The chain combines TRBV28 with TRBJ2-3; TRBD2 matches 13 bases. Germline lookup yields CDR1 MDHEN and CDR2 SYDVKM. After removal of 5 bases from V and 4 bases from J, the junction contained 3 bases not matched to a gene. The CDR3 runs to 15 residues.

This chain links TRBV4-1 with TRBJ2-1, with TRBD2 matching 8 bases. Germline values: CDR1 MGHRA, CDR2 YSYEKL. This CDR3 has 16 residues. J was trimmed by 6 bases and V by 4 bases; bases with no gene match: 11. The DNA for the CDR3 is TGCGCCAGCAGCCTTAGGGCGGGAGGAATCGTCAATGAGCAGTTCTTC. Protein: CASSLRAGGIVNEQFF.